Shown below are 19 T cell receptor beta chains from a single sample sequenced in a study of identical twins. TCRdb analysed the 5' RACE reads with MiXCR anew, one entry per CDR3 protein. The repertoire holds 450,000 to 650,000 distinct CDR3 sequences, with 9.5% to 10% as singletons. These same data were also listed under a study on yellow fever vaccine responses in identical twins.

The sample was PBMCs. Every receptor here comes from a woman between 18 and 29 years old in good health.

In its sample, this clonotype was seen a few times. This rearrangement joins TRBV25-1 to TRBJ2-1; D ambiguous. CDR3 length: 16 residues. CDR1 and CDR2 (germline): MGHDK, SYGVNS. V was pared by 10 bases and J by 5 bases, with 24 bases between. CDR3 region: CATSQSSKTSHNEQFF. In nucleotides, the CDR3 is TGTGCCACCAGCCAATCTTCTAAGACCAGCCACAATGAGCAGTTCTTC.

This clonotype was seen repeatedly, ten times or more. V gene TRBV20-1 combines with J gene TRBJ2-6; TRBD1 matches at 8 bases. Germline values: CDR1 DFQATT, CDR2 SNEGSKA (reference sequence). J lost 3 bases, V lost 6 bases, and 4 bases had no gene match. The CDR3 sequence is 14 residues long. CDR3 bases: TGCAGTGCCCGGACAGGGTTTGGGGCCAACGTCCTGACTTTC. This encodes CSARTGFGANVLTF.

In this sample, this clonotype turned up a few times. The chain joins TRBV7-8 to TRBJ2-7; 10 bases agree with TRBD1. The CDR3 totals 14 residues. Germline assignment: CDR1 SGHVS and CDR2 FQNEAQ. J lost 7 bases, V lost 5 bases, and 8 bases had no gene match. CDR3 sequence reads: CASSIRDRGREQYF. As DNA, the CDR3 is TGTGCCAGCAGCATCCGGGACAGGGGACGTGAGCAGTACTTC.

Only a few counts were recorded for this clonotype. The V gene is TRBV7-2, the J gene TRBJ2-3; no clear D gene. V lost 2 bases and J 2 bases, leaving 23 bases between the germline ends. CDR1 SGHTA and CDR2 FQGNSA come from the germline V gene. CDR3 length equals 19 residues. The CDR3 protein is CASSLKSQALRLNTDTQYF. CDR3 nucleotides: TGTGCCAGCAGCTTAAAAAGCCAAGCCCTCCGGCTAAACACAGATACGCAGTATTTT. The full variable domain, in which reference TRBV7-2 and TRBJ2-3 provide the parts outside the CDR3, is GAGVSQSPSNKVTEKGKDVELRCDPISGHTALYWYRQSLGQGLEFLIYFQGNSAPDKSGLPSDRFSAERTGGSVSTLTIQRTQQEDSAVYLCASSLKSQALRLNTDTQYFGPGTRLTVL.

This clonotype was observed many times. The V call is TRBV20-1, the J call TRBJ2-7, with D hard to call. Trimming shortened V by 0 bases and J by 2 bases, and 11 bases separated the two germline ends. The V gene's germline CDR1 is DFQATT and CDR2 SNEGSKA (reference sequence). The CDR3 is 14 residues long. The CDR3 bases are TGCAGTGCTAGAGATTGGCGGTTGACCTACGAGCAGTACTTC. Protein sequence: CSARDWRLTYEQYF.

This clonotype was seen a few times. V gene TRBV9 combines with J gene TRBJ2-1; D may be TRBD2 (6 bases). Looked up from germline, CDR1 is SGDLS and CDR2 is YYNGEE. The CDR3 extends over 14 amino acids. V was cut by 3 bases and J by 5 bases, with 12 bases left in between. The CDR3 nucleotides read TGTGCCAGCAGCGCTCGGGAGCTAGACAATGAGCAGTTCTTC. Protein: CASSARELDNEQFF. Drawing the rest from reference TRBV9 and TRBJ2-1, the complete variable domain is DSGVTQTPKHLITATGQRVTLRCSPRSGDLSVYWYQQSLDQGLQFLIQYYNGEERAKGNILERFSAQQFPDLHSELNLSSLELGDSALYFCASSARELDNEQFFGPGTRLTVL.

This clonotype was counted ten times or more. The chain couples TRBV12-3 or TRBV12-4 to TRBJ2-7, with 7 nucleotides matching TRBD1. The CDR3 is 13 amino acids. The V segment lost 7 bases and the J segment 2 bases; nucleotides outside the gene matches: 5. The DNA of the CDR3 is TGTGCCAGCAACACAGGGGACACCTACGAGCAGTACTTC. Translating gives CASNTGDTYEQYF.

For this clonotype: This may be a read error: a much more frequent sequence differs by one nucleotide. The chain combines TRBV12-3 or TRBV12-4 with TRBJ2-5, with D possibly TRBD1 on 5 matching bases. The CDR3 contains 18 residues. CDR3 nucleotide sequence: TGTACCAGCAGTTTAGATAGGGGCCCAGGGATGGGTCAGGAGACCCAGTACTTC. It encodes CTSSLDRGPGMGQETQYF.

This clonotype has just a few counts. The chain couples TRBV7-9 to TRBJ2-1; 8 bases are shared with TRBD1. Germline V gives CDR1 SEHNR, CDR2 FQNEAQ (reference sequence). V trimming: 5 bases; J trimming: 3 bases; junction bases outside the gene matches: 6. The CDR3 is made up of 15 amino acids. CDR3 sequence: CASSTSGQVYNEQFF. In DNA, the CDR3 is TGTGCCAGCAGCACGTCGGGACAGGTCTACAATGAGCAGTTCTTC.

This clonotype was detected ten times or more. The chain uses TRBV10-3 and TRBJ2-1, with D maybe TRBD1 (6 bases). The V end was cut by 4 bases, the J end by 0 bases, with 16 bases between. The germline CDR1 and CDR2 sequences are ENHRY and SYGVKD. CDR3 length: 17 amino acids. This chain's CDR3 is CAISGGQRRPSYNEQFF. DNA of the CDR3: TGTGCCATCAGTGGGGGGCAACGCCGACCCTCCTACAATGAGCAGTTCTTC.

This clonotype has only a few counts. The V gene is TRBV4-3, the J gene TRBJ2-1, with D possibly called TRBD1 or TRBD2 (5 bases each). V was clipped by 0 bases and J by 4 bases, with 10 bases between them. Germline CDR1 LGHNA, CDR2 YSLEER. The CDR3 has 15 amino acids. CDR3 sequence: CASSQDEGQYNEQFF. In DNA form, the CDR3 reads TGCGCCAGCAGCCAAGATGAGGGGCAATACAATGAGCAGTTCTTC.

This clonotype was recorded at least ten times. This rearrangement joins TRBV7-9 to TRBJ1-5; D may be TRBD1 (5 bases). Germline V lookup: CDR1 SEHNR, CDR2 FQNEAQ (reference sequence). The CDR3 length is 12 residues. V was pared by 4 bases and J by 7 bases, with 8 bases between. The CDR3, as DNA: TGTGCCAGCAGCTATGGGGGACAGCCCCAGCATTTT. Its translation is CASSYGGQPQHF.

The chain carries TRBV12-3 or TRBV12-4 and TRBJ2-7; TRBD1 is a possible D gene (6 bases). V was pared by 5 bases and J by 9 bases, with 11 bases between. The CDR3 has 11 amino acids. CDR3 sequence (DNA): TGTGCCAGCAGTCTTACAGGGTTGCAGTACTTC. Protein product: CASSLTGLQYF.

The rearrangement links TRBV6-2 or TRBV6-3 to TRBJ2-4; D ambiguous. V was pared by 7 bases and J by 0 bases, with 19 bases between. The CDR3 loop spans 17 amino acids. Per the germline V gene, CDR1 is MNHEY and CDR2 is SVGEGT. CDR3 bases: TGTGCCAGCACCGAAGACGCACATTCGGTAGCCAAAAACATTCAGTACTTC. The encoded protein is CASTEDAHSVAKNIQYF.

The gene calls are TRBV4-3 and TRBJ1-5, with D perhaps matching TRBD1 (5 bases). Germline loops: CDR1 LGHNA, CDR2 YSLEER. The CDR3 runs 15 residues. V shed 0 bases and J shed 5 bases, with 11 bases lying between them. CDR3: CASSQDRWGDQPQHF. For the CDR3, the DNA is TGCGCCAGCAGCCAAGATCGATGGGGGGATCAGCCCCAGCATTTT.

Only a few counts were recorded for this clonotype. V usage is TRBV7-9 and J usage is TRBJ2-7; D is uncertain. CDR1 is SEHNR, CDR2 FQNEAQ, per germline (reference sequence). V gave up 5 bases and J gave up 5 bases, with 22 bases separating them. The CDR3 totals 16 residues. CDR3 amino acids: CASSQEASRFLHEQYF. Written as DNA, the CDR3 is TGTGCCAGCAGCCAAGAGGCATCCAGGTTTCTCCACGAGCAGTACTTC.

This clonotype was seen a few times. This chain joins TRBV7-8 and TRBJ2-7, with 9 positions matching TRBD1. The J segment lost 1 base and the V segment lost 1 base, leaving 5 bases of the junction unmatched. Germline CDR1 is SGHVS and CDR2 is FQNEAQ. CDR3 length: 16 amino acids. The CDR3 region is CASSLGGTGTSYEQYF. The CDR3 DNA reads TGTGCCAGCAGCTTAGGCGGGACAGGGACTTCCTACGAGCAGTACTTC.

The genes are TRBV6-2 or TRBV6-3 and TRBJ2-1, with TRBD1 matching 11 bases. The CDR3 is made up of 16 amino acids. Trimming removed 5 bases from V and 6 bases from J; junction bases left unmatched: 9. Germline V gene data show CDR1 as MNHEY and CDR2 as SVGEGT. This CDR3 reads CASSTGRTGGINEQFF. In DNA, the CDR3 is TGTGCCAGCAGTACCGGGAGGACAGGGGGCATCAATGAGCAGTTCTTC.

This clonotype was seen many times. The chain carries TRBV12-3 or TRBV12-4 and TRBJ1-1; D is perhaps TRBD1 (5 bases). V lost 3 bases and J lost 4, with 9 bases in between. The CDR3 extends over 13 amino acids. Here the CDR3 reads CASSFGQGTEAFF. CDR3 DNA: TGTGCCAGCAGTTTTGGCCAGGGCACTGAAGCTTTCTTT.